There are a few counts of the clone carrying this TCR beta chain. Its antigen is unknown. One junction end disagrees with the germline gene, perhaps due to a read error. The CDR3 totals 13 residues. Per germline, CDR1 SGHNT and CDR2 YYREEE (reference sequence). Repertoires were generated with immunoSEQ multiplex PCR, while TCRdb's copy carries only in-frame clones and drops some. The table has approximately 110,000 clones, roughly 90% seen once. The data derive from a study of T cell responses to AZD1222 COVID-19 vaccine. Findings and caveats of the study: Spike regions recognized by vaccine-associated CD4 TCRs spanned the protein, led by 160-218 and 743-854. Two AZD1222 administrations were followed by greater Spike-specific TCR breadth and depth. Targets within unmutated variant regions were reportedly found for nearly half of spike-specific TCRs. Among those given AZD1222, only 6 or 7 were seropositive at baseline.

The receptor was isolated from an adult in good health. This specimen was peripheral blood, taken on day 0 of AZD1222 vaccination. The chain joins TRBV5-4 to TRBJ2-7; a possible D gene is TRBD2 (6 bases). The CDR3 nucleotides are TGCGAAACGCGGGACGGAAGCTCCTACGAGCAGTACTTC. This gives the protein CETRDGSSYEQYF.